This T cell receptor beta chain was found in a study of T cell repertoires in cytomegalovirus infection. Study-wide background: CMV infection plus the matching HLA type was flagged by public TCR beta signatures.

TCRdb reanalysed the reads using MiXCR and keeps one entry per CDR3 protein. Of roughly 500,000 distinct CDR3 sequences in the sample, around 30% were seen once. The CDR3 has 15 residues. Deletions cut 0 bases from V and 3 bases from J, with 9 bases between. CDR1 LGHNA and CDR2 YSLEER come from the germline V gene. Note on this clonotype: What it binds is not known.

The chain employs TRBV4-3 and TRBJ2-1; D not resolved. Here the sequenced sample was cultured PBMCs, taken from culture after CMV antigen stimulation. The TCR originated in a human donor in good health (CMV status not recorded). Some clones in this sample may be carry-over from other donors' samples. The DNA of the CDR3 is TGCGCCAGCAGCCAAGATCGGGCGGTCTACAATGAGCAGTTCTTC. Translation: CASSQDRAVYNEQFF.